These 7 T cell receptor beta chains were sequenced from one sample in a study of patients and donors after allogeneic stem cell transplantation. In TCRdb, the RT-PCR reads were re-called with MiXCR into one record per CDR3 protein. Of under 200,000 distinct CDR3 sequences listed, 24% are singletons. Sequenced sample: blood, either unsorted or a sorted T cell fraction (not recorded which). The receptors come from a human donor who was either an allogeneic HSCT recipient or a stem cell or donor lymphocyte infusion donor (not recorded which). It is not recorded whose cells these are; they may come from a transplant donor.

This clonotype came up a few times. V usage is TRBV5-1 and J usage is TRBJ1-2; possible D gene TRBD1, 6 bases. This CDR3 has 13 amino acids. V was cut by 6 bases and J by 7 bases, with 16 bases left in between. Germline V gives CDR1 SGHRS, CDR2 YFSETQ. The CDR3 DNA follows: TGCGCCAGCACCCTGAGGGGGGTCGGTGGCTACACCTTC. It is translated as CASTLRGVGGYTF.

This CDR3 is CATSRDLGISGANVLTF. The CDR3 region has the DNA TGTGCCACCAGCAGAGATCTCGGCATCTCTGGGGCCAACGTCCTGACTTTC. This chain joins TRBV15 and TRBJ2-6; D gene unclear. The CDR3 has 17 amino acids. CDR1 is LNHNV, CDR2 YYDKDF, per germline (reference sequence). V was cut by 0 bases and J by 0 bases, with 9 bases left in between.

This chain connects TRBV9 to TRBJ2-6; D is undetermined. This CDR3 is built from 14 residues. Germline V CDR1 and CDR2: SGDLS, YYNGEE. Deletions cut 3 bases from V and 0 bases from J, with 4 bases between. CDR3 sequence: CASSDISGANVLTF. The CDR3 coding sequence is TGTGCCAGCAGCGATATCTCTGGGGCCAACGTCCTGACTTTC. The variable domain in full, completed from reference TRBV9 and TRBJ2-6, reads DSGVTQTPKHLITATGQRVTLRCSPRSGDLSVYWYQQSLDQGLQFLIQYYNGEERAKGNILERFSAQQFPDLHSELNLSSLELGDSALYFCASSDISGANVLTFGAGSRLTVL.

This clonotype has only one observation. The chain couples TRBV5-1 to TRBJ2-5; D may correspond to TRBD1 or TRBD2 (5 bases each). The CDR3 sequence is 13 residues long. V was clipped by 3 bases and J by 5 bases, with 11 bases between them. The V gene's germline CDR1 is SGHRS and CDR2 YFSETQ. CDR3 residues: CASSSGPGETQYF. The CDR3 DNA reads TGCGCCAGCAGCTCGGGACCAGGGGAGACCCAGTACTTC.

The gene calls are TRBV6-5 and TRBJ2-3; D is ambiguous. V was trimmed by 7 bases and J by 0 bases, leaving 8 bases between them. This CDR3 has 13 amino acids. The germline V gene has CDR1 MNHEY and CDR2 SVGAGI. CDR3 protein: CASKWSSTDTQYF. Written as DNA, the CDR3 is TGTGCCAGCAAGTGGAGTAGCACAGATACGCAGTATTTT.

This clonotype was seen at least ten times. This chain links TRBV7-9 with TRBJ2-2, with 9 bases aligning to TRBD1. The germline V gene has CDR1 SEHNR and CDR2 FQNEAQ (reference sequence). Germline trimming cut 2 bases from V and 5 bases from J; bases unmatched to any gene: 12. The CDR3 is made up of 18 amino acids. CDR3 nucleotides: TGTGCCAGCAGCTTAAGAATACAGGGGGCGCGGAGGACCGGGGAGCTGTTTTTT. Encoded protein: CASSLRIQGARRTGELFF.

Here the CDR3 DNA reads TGTGCCAGCAGTTTCATTATAGATTCACCCCTCCACTTT. Translation: CASSFIIDSPLHF. The chain has TRBV12-3 or TRBV12-4 and TRBJ1-6; D remains unclear. CDR3 length: 13 amino acids. V lost 3 bases and J 8 bases, leaving 8 bases between the germline ends.